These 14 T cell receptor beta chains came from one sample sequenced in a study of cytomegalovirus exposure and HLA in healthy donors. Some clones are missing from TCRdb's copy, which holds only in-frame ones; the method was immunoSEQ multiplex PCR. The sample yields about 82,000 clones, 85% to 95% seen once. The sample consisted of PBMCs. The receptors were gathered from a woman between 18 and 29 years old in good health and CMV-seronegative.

DNA of the CDR3: TGTGCCAGCAGCCCGCAGGGGCTCTCTGGAAACACCATATATTTT. Amino acid sequence: CASSPQGLSGNTIYF. The rearrangement uses TRBV25-1 and TRBJ1-3; D is perhaps TRBD1 (6 bases). Germline-derived CDR1 and CDR2 are MGHDK and SYGVNS. The CDR3 is 15 residues long. V was clipped by 6 bases and J by 0 bases, with 12 bases between them.

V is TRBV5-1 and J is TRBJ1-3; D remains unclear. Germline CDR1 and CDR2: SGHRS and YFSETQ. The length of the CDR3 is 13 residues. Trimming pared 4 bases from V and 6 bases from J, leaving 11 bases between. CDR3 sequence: CASSTAEENTIYF. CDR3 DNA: TGCGCCAGCAGCACCGCCGAGGAAAACACCATATATTTT.

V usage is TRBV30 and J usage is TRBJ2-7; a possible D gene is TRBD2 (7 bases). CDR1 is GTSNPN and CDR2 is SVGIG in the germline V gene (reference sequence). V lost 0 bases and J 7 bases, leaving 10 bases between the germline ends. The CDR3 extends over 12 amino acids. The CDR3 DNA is TGTGCCTGGAGTGTAGAGGGGGGGGAGCAGTACTTC. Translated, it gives CAWSVEGGEQYF.

The CDR3 region is CASSAGTMNTGELFF. CDR3 DNA sequence: TGTGCCAGCAGCGCCGGGACAATGAACACCGGGGAGCTGTTTTTT. The chain uses TRBV27 and TRBJ2-2; D is possibly TRBD1 (6 bases). Trimming took off 6 bases at V and 1 base at J, with 12 bases between the two ends. The length of the CDR3 is 15 residues. CDR1 and CDR2 (germline): MNHEY, SMNVEV (reference sequence).

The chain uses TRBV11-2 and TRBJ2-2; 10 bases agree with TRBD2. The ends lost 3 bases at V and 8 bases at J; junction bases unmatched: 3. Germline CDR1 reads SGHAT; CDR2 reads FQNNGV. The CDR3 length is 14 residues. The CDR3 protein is CASSFSGGGGELFF. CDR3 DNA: TGTGCCAGCAGCTTCAGCGGGGGGGGAGGGGAGCTGTTTTTT.

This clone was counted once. DNA for the CDR3: TGTGCCAGCAGTTTTGGGGAGCGCTCCTACGAGCAGTACTTC. This codes for CASSFGERSYEQYF. The genes are TRBV28 and TRBJ2-7; D perhaps matches TRBD2 (5 bases). Germline V CDR1 and CDR2: MDHEN, SYDVKM. The CDR3 sequence is 14 residues long. The V and J ends lost 3 bases and 0 bases respectively, with 9 bases between them.

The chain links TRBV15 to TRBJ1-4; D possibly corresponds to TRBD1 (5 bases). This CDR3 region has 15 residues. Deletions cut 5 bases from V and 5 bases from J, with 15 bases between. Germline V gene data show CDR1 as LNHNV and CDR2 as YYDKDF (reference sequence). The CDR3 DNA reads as TGTGCCACCAGCCGGGACGGGGGGGGGAATGAAAAACTGTTTTTT. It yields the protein CATSRDGGGNEKLFF.

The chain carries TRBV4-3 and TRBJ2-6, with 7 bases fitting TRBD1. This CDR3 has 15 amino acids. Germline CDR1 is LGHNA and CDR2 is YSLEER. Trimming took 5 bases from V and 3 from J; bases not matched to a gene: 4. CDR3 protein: CASSSGGFGANVLTF. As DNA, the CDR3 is TGCGCCAGCAGCTCAGGGGGTTTTGGGGCCAACGTCCTGACTTTC.

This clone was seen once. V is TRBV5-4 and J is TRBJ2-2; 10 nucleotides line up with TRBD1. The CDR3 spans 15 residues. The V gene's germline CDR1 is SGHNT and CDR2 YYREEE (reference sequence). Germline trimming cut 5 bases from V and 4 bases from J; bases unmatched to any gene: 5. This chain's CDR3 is CASRHGTGATGELFF. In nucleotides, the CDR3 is TGTGCCAGCAGACACGGGACAGGGGCCACCGGGGAGCTGTTTTTT.

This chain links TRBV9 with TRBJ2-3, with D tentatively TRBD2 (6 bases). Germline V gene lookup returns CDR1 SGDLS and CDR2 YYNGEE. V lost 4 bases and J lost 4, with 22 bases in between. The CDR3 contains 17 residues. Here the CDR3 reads CASSPLGGPHTPDTQYF. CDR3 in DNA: TGTGCCAGCAGCCCCCTTGGAGGGCCACACACACCAGATACGCAGTATTTT.

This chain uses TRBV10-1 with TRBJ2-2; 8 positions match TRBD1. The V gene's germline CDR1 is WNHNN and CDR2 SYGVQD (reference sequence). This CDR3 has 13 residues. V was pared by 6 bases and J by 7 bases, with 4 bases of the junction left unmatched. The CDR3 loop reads CASRAGGGGELFF. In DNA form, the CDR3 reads TGCGCCAGCAGGGCAGGGGGCGGCGGGGAGCTGTTTTTT.

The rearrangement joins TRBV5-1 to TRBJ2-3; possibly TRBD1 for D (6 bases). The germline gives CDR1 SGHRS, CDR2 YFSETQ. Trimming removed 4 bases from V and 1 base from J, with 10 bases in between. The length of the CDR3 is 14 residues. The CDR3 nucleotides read TGCGCCAGCAGCCAAGGGGGAGGCACAGATACGCAGTATTTT. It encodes CASSQGGGTDTQYF.

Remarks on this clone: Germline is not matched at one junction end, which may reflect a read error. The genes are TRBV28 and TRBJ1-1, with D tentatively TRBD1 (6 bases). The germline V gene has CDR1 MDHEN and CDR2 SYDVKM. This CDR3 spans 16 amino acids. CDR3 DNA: TGTGCCAGCCGTTTGCCCAATACAGGGACGAACACTGAAGCTTTCTTT. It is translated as CASRLPNTGTNTEAFF.

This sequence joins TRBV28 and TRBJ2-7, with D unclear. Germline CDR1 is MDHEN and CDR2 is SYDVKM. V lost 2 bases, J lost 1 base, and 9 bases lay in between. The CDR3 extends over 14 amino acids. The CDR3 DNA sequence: TGTGCCAGCAGTTTAGATCAGGTTTCCTACGAGCAGTACTTC. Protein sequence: CASSLDQVSYEQYF. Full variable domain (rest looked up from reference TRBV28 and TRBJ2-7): DVKVTQSSRYLVKRTGEKVFLECVQDMDHENMFWYRQDPGLGLRLIYFSYDVKMKEKGDIPEGYSVSREKKERFSLILESASTNQTSMYLCASSLDQVSYEQYFGPGTRLTVT.